Sequencing of this T cell receptor (beta chain) was carried out in a study of PD-1 blockade in classical Hodgkin lymphoma. General study results and limits: Healthy donors were reported to have higher baseline TCR diversity than newly diagnosed patients. Differences between repertoires have undefined causes, possibly disease activity or prior therapy. Patients newly diagnosed and complete responders had comparable baseline diversity.

V lost 4 bases, J lost 3 bases, and 15 bases lay in between. The CDR3 length is 15 residues. Per germline, CDR1 SGHRS and CDR2 YFSETQ. Time point: cycle 4 day 1 (C4D1), after about 6 weeks of nivolumab. Brentuximab vedotin exposure varied among the patients, all of whom had relapsed after autologous stem cell transplantation. Measured with immunoSEQ multiplex PCR; TCRdb has only the in-frame clones, and not every one. In the table there are about 32,000 clones, around 81% of which are singletons. Worth noting for this clone: As yet, its antigen is unknown.

The chain has TRBV5-1 and TRBJ2-3, with D perhaps matching TRBD1 or TRBD2 (5 bases each). The source material was peripheral blood mononuclear cells (PBMCs), sampled before the fourth cycle of nivolumab. This receptor was identified in a human donor with classical Hodgkin lymphoma. The CDR3 DNA is TGCGCCAGCAGCCCGGACCCGGGGCTTACAGATACGCAGTATTTT. Protein: CASSPDPGLTDTQYF.